A selection of T cell receptor beta chains follows, all from one sample in a study of blood T cell repertoires in COVID-19. Data came from immunoSEQ multiplex PCR; TCRdb stores just in-frame clones and leaves some out. The repertoire has under 250,000 clones, around 85% of them found once; the top ten carry 0.55% to 0.75%. Sequencing was done on a sample of peripheral blood. These TCRs come from a man aged 35-49 years with acute or convalescent COVID-19. Each CDR3 is given with its conserved first and last residue. A D gene is named only where the DNA matches it firmly. Only some rows state a clone size, as once, few, many or a class for expanded clones.

>TRBD1|TRBV3-1/TRBV3-2|14|NA|TRBJ2-7
TGTGCCAGCAGCGAGACAGGGGGGCTCTACGAGCAGTACTTC
CASSETGGLYEQYF
>NA|TRBV7-2|17|NA|TRBJ2-4
TGTGCCAGCAGCTTAGTGAGAGAATCCTTAGCCAAAAACATTCAGTACTTC
CASSLVRESLAKNIQYF
>NA|TRBV30|14|NA|TRBJ1-3
TGTGCCTGGAACACCGGGACATTTCGAAACACCATATATTTT
CAWNTGTFRNTIYF
>TRBD1|TRBV6-5|13|few|TRBJ2-3
TGTGCCAGTAGGGACAGGGCCACGGATACGCAGTATTTT
CASRDRATDTQYF
>TRBD2|TRBV7-2|15|NA|TRBJ2-1
TGTGCCAGCAGCGCGCAGCGGGGCTCCTACAATGAGCAGTTCTTC
CASSAQRGSYNEQFF
>NA|TRBV29-1|15|NA|TRBJ2-7
TGCAGCGTCACTACAGGCCGGGGGGCTTCGGGTGAGCAGTACTTC
CSVTTGRGASGEQYF
>NA|TRBV5-1|15|NA|TRBJ2-3
TGCGCCAGCAGCACGGGTCCACCACACACAGATACGCAGTATTTT
CASSTGPPHTDTQYF
>TRBD1|TRBV2|14|NA|TRBJ1-3
TGTGCCAGCAGGGAAGGGGGCCCTGGAAACACCATATATTTT
CASREGGPGNTIYF
>NA|TRBV27|13|NA|TRBJ1-2
TGTGCCAGCAGTCACGGACAGCTCTATGGCTACACCTTC
CASSHGQLYGYTF
>NA|TRBV2|11|NA|TRBJ2-7
TGTGCCAGCAGTGAAGGAGCTCCGGGGTACTTC
CASSEGAPGYF
>TRBD1|TRBV20-1|11|NA|TRBJ1-1
TGCAGCGGGACAGGGAACACTGAAGCTTTCTTT
CSGTGNTEAFF
>TRBD2|TRBV7-9|16|NA|TRBJ2-7
TGTGCCAGCAGCCTAGGGGACCGGGACTACTCCTACGAGCAGTACTTC
CASSLGDRDYSYEQYF
>TRBD1|TRBV27|13|once|TRBJ1-4
TGTGCCAGCAGGGGACAGCATAATGAAAAACTGTTTTTT
CASRGQHNEKLFF
>NA|TRBV27|16|NA|TRBJ2-1
TGTGCCAGCAGCCATACCCGGAGGGCGGGCTACAATGAGCAGTTCTTC
CASSHTRRAGYNEQFF
>NA|TRBV28|17|NA|TRBJ2-3
TGTGCCAGCAGTCCCGTTGGGTGGACTACAAACACAGATACGCAGTATTTT
CASSPVGWTTNTDTQYF
>NA|TRBV2|13|NA|TRBJ2-3
TGTGCCAATCAAACCAGGGACACAGATACGCAGTATTTT
CANQTRDTDTQYF
>TRBD1|TRBV9|16|NA|TRBJ1-1
TGTGCCAGCAGCCCGGGACAGGGGGCGCGAAACACTGAAGCTTTCTTT
CASSPGQGARNTEAFF
>TRBD1|TRBV5-1|14|NA|TRBJ2-2
TGCGCCAGCAGCTTAAGGACAGGCACCGGGGAGCTGTTTTTT
CASSLRTGTGELFF
>TRBD1|TRBV11-2|15|few|TRBJ2-7
TGTGCCAGCAGGCGGGAGACAGGGGGTGGAGACGAGCAGTACTTC
CASRRETGGGDEQYF
>NA|TRBV2|13|NA|TRBJ1-5
TGTGCCAGCAATGGACAGCCCAATCAGCCCCAGCATTTT
CASNGQPNQPQHF
>NA|TRBV30|13|NA|TRBJ1-5
TGTGCCTGGAGTCTTTTTGGCAATCAGCCCCAGCATTTT
CAWSLFGNQPQHF
>TRBD2|TRBV29-1|14|once|TRBJ2-7
TGCAGCGTGAGAGGGACTAGCTCCGACTCCGAGCAGTACTTC
CSVRGTSSDSEQYF
>NA|TRBV28|12|NA|TRBJ1-1
TGTGCCAGCAGTTTGAATAGCATTGAAGCTTTCTTT
CASSLNSIEAFF
>NA|TRBV7-9|14|NA|TRBJ2-1
TGTGCCAGCAGCTCCCAACTAGTGGTCGATGAGCAGTTCTTC
CASSSQLVVDEQFF
>TRBD1|TRBV12-3/TRBV12-4|13|NA|TRBJ1-1
TGTGCCAGCAGGTGGGACAGGGTCACTGAAGCTTTCTTT
CASRWDRVTEAFF
>NA|TRBV7-9|13|few|TRBJ2-7
TGTGCCAGCAGCTTACAGGTCTCCTACGAGCAGTACTTC
CASSLQVSYEQYF
>TRBD1|TRBV25-1|16|NA|TRBJ1-2
TGTGCCAGCAGTGAATCCTGGGACAGTTATAACTATGGCTACACCTTC
CASSESWDSYNYGYTF
>TRBD1|TRBV4-1|16|NA|TRBJ2-1
TGCGCCAGCAGCCAAGCCGTGCCAGCAGGACAGGGATGGAAGTTCTTC
CASSQAVPAGQGWKFF
>NA|TRBV6-5|16|NA|TRBJ1-2
TGTGCCAGCAGTTACTCTCGGACTTCGGCGGGCTATGGCTACACCTTC
CASSYSRTSAGYGYTF
>TRBD2|TRBV6-5|15|NA|TRBJ2-3
TGTGCCAGCAGACGTGGACTAGCGGGCACAGATACGCAGTATTTT
CASRRGLAGTDTQYF
>TRBD1|TRBV2|17|NA|TRBJ1-4
TGTGCCAGCAGTACCGAGGACAGGGTTACAACTAATGAAAAACTGTTTTTT
CASSTEDRVTTNEKLFF
>NA|TRBV6-5|13|NA|TRBJ2-4
TGTGCCAGCAGTCTCTCACGGTGGAACATTCAGTACTTC
CASSLSRWNIQYF